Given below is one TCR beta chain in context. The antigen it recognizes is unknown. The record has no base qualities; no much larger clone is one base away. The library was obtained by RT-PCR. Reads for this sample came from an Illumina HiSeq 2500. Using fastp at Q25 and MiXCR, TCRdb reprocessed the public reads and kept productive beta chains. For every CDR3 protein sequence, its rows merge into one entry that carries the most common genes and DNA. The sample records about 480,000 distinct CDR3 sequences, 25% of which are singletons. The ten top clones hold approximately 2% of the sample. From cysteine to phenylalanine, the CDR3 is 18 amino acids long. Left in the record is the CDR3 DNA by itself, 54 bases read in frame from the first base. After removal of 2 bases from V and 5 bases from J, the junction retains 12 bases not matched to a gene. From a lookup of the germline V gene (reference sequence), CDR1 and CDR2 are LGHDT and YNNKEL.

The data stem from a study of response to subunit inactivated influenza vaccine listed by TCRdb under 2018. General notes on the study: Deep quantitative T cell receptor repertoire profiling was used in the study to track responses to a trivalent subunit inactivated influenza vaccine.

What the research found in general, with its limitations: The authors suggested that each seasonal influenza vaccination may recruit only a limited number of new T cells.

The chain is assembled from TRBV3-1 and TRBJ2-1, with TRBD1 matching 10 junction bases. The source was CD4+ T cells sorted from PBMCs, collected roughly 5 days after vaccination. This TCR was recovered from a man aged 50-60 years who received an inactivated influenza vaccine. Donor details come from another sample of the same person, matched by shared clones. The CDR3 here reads CASSQRRAPGQGNNEQFF. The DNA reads TGTGCCAGCAGCCAACGAAGAGCCCCGGGACAGGGGAACAATGAGCAGTTCTTC.